Shown below are 18 T cell receptor beta chains from a single sample sequenced in a study of blood T cell repertoires in COVID-19. Measured with immunoSEQ multiplex PCR; TCRdb has only the in-frame clones, and not every one. The data contain approximately 69,000 clones, over 70% of them singletons. The sequencing sample was made of peripheral blood. The receptors shown here come from a man between 60 and 70 years old with acute or convalescent COVID-19.

The chain employs TRBV5-6 and TRBJ2-7; 7 bases are a match to TRBD1. CDR3 size: 14 residues. V shed 4 bases and J 2 bases; nucleotides not matched to a gene: 6. Per germline, CDR1 SGHDT and CDR2 YYEEEE. The CDR3 region is CASSTGTETYEQYV. CDR3 nucleotides: TGTGCCAGCAGCACCGGGACAGAGACCTACGAGCAGTACGTC.

A few counts support this clone. The chain has TRBV3-1 (or the pseudogene TRBV3-2) and TRBJ1-2, with TRBD1 identical over 9 bases. The V gene end was trimmed by 3 bases and the J gene end by 6 bases; junction bases not matched to a gene: 8. The germline V gene has CDR1 LGHDT and CDR2 YNNKEL (reference sequence). This CDR3 contains 15 residues. Here the CDR3 reads CASSHTDRGGNGYTF. Here the CDR3 DNA reads TGTGCCAGCAGCCACACGGACAGGGGCGGTAATGGCTACACCTTC.

This clone was seen a handful of times. The chain couples TRBV6-5 to TRBJ2-3; 9 nucleotides line up with TRBD2. V shed 2 bases, J shed 2 bases, and the junction held 5 bases outside the gene matches. From germline, CDR1 is MNHEY and CDR2 SVGAGI. The CDR3 runs to 16 residues. The CDR3 nucleotides read TGTGCCAGCAGTTACCGCGGGGGGGCCGCCACAGATACGCAGTATTTT. This translates into CASSYRGGAATDTQYF.

The CDR3 here is CASSTDLDTQYF. Written as DNA, the CDR3 is TGTGCCAGCAGCACGGACTTAGATACGCAGTATTTT. This chain connects TRBV7-9 to TRBJ2-3; D perhaps matches TRBD2 (5 bases). This CDR3 comprises 12 residues. Germline values: CDR1 SEHNR, CDR2 FQNEAQ (reference sequence). Deletions cut 5 bases from V and 5 bases from J, with 8 bases between.

The chain employs TRBV7-2 and TRBJ1-4; the match to TRBD1 covers 8 bases. This CDR3 is built from 15 residues. Germline lookup yields CDR1 SGHTA and CDR2 FQGNSA. V gave up 2 bases and J gave up 6 bases; unmatched junction bases: 5. For the CDR3, the DNA is TGTGCCAGCAGCTTACAAGGACAGGGTGATGAAAAACTGTTTTTT. Its translation: CASSLQGQGDEKLFF.

This chain joins TRBV5-1 and TRBJ2-1; TRBD1 matches 11 bases. With V trimmed by 0 bases and J by 10 bases, 6 bases remained unmatched. CDR1 and CDR2 from the germline V gene are SGHRS and YFSETQ. CDR3 length equals 15 residues. The CDR3 region has the DNA TGCGCCAGCAGCTTGGAAGGACAGGGGGCCGAGGAGCAGTTCTTC. Translated: CASSLEGQGAEEQFF.

The table lists this clone with a few counts. The chain recombines TRBV21-1 with TRBJ2-7; TRBD1 is the table's D call and was not checked against the DNA. TRBV21-1 is recorded as a pseudogene. The CDR3 is made up of 13 amino acids. As DNA, the CDR3 is TGTGCCAGCAGGGACAGGGCAAGCGACGAGCAGTACGTC. The encoded protein is CASRDRASDEQYV.

This sequence joins TRBV29-1 and TRBJ1-2; D unclear. This CDR3 has 11 residues. From germline, CDR1 is SQVTM and CDR2 ANQGSEA. The V and J ends lost 3 bases and 6 bases respectively, with 8 bases between them. The CDR3 here is CSVEAGNGYTF. CDR3 sequence (DNA): TGCAGCGTTGAGGCGGGAAATGGCTACACCTTC.

The chain uses TRBV28 and TRBJ2-5; D perhaps matches TRBD2 (7 bases). V was shortened by 5 bases and J by 5 bases, with 21 bases between the two germline ends. The CDR3 is 16 residues long. Germline lookup yields CDR1 MDHEN and CDR2 SYDVKM. CDR3 bases: TGTGCCAGCAGTCCCGTGGGGGGGGCAACGTTCGAGACCCAGTACTTC. It translates to CASSPVGGATFETQYF. The full variable domain, completed using reference TRBV28 and TRBJ2-5, is DVKVTQSSRYLVKRTGEKVFLECVQDMDHENMFWYRQDPGLGLRLIYFSYDVKMKEKGDIPEGYSVSREKKERFSLILESASTNQTSMYLCASSPVGGATFETQYFGPGTRLLVL.

The CDR3 loop reads CASSPFMRGEYGYTF. CDR3 sequence (DNA): TGTGCCAGCTCACCATTTATGCGGGGCGAATATGGCTACACCTTC. The chain joins TRBV18 to TRBJ1-2; a possible D gene is TRBD1 (5 bases). The CDR3 sequence is 15 residues long. Germline CDR1 and CDR2: KGHSH and LQKENI. V was shortened by 2 bases and J by 5 bases, with 15 bases between the two germline ends.

J is TRBJ2-7 and V is TRBV7-8; 8 bases match TRBD2. The V gene's germline CDR1 is SGHVS and CDR2 FQNEAQ. The CDR3 has 14 amino acids. V gave up 5 bases and J gave up 2 bases; unmatched junction bases: 5. CDR3 sequence: CASSATSGAYEQYF. The CDR3 DNA reads TGTGCCAGCAGCGCTACTAGCGGTGCCTACGAGCAGTACTTC.

This clone was detected once. This sequence joins TRBV4-2 and TRBJ2-3; TRBD2 agrees at 8 bases. This CDR3 contains 15 residues. Germline CDR1 is LGHNA and CDR2 is YNFKEQ. V lost 0 bases to trimming and J lost 5 bases; unmatched junction nucleotides: 4. The CDR3 loop is CASSQDGTRGDTQYF. As DNA, the CDR3 is TGTGCCAGCAGCCAAGATGGGACTAGGGGAGATACGCAGTATTTT.

The table lists this clone with many counts. This chain connects TRBV7-2 to TRBJ2-3; D ambiguous. CDR1 and CDR2 (germline): SGHTA, FQGNSA. The CDR3 has 13 amino acids. Trimming stripped 3 bases from V and 0 bases from J, with 4 bases between. The CDR3 DNA follows: TGTGCCAGCAGCTTCCCTAGCACAGATACGCAGTATTTT. Translation: CASSFPSTDTQYF.

The chain links TRBV19 to TRBJ2-1; 7 bases map to TRBD2. CDR1 is LNHDA, CDR2 SQIVND, per germline (reference sequence). V gave up 6 bases and J gave up 8 bases; unmatched junction bases: 13. CDR3 length: 15 amino acids. The CDR3 sequence is CASRGGRAIGDEQFF. The DNA of the CDR3 is TGTGCCAGTAGGGGGGGGAGGGCCATAGGCGATGAGCAGTTCTTC.

The V gene is TRBV11-1, the J gene TRBJ1-2, with 8 bases fitting TRBD1. The CDR3 runs to 16 residues. From germline, CDR1 is SGHAT and CDR2 FQDESV (reference sequence). The trim removed 5 bases at V and 3 bases at J, leaving 11 bases unmatched. CDR3 bases: TGTGCCAGCAGCGAAAGTCCCGGGACAGGAGACTATGGCTACACCTTC. This translates into CASSESPGTGDYGYTF.

J is TRBJ1-3 and V is TRBV6-1; maybe TRBD1 (5 bases). CDR1 and CDR2 (germline): MNHNS, SASEGT. The CDR3 sequence is 15 residues long. Trimming cost V 1 base and J 4 bases, with 11 bases left between them. The CDR3 protein is CASSEGGVGGNTIYF. CDR3 DNA: TGTGCCAGCAGTGAAGGGGGGGTAGGAGGAAACACCATATATTTT.

The chain employs TRBV2 and TRBJ2-3; maybe TRBD2 (6 bases). The V gene lost 4 bases and the J gene lost 9 bases, with 11 bases spanning the gap. The CDR3 extends over 12 amino acids. The germline V gene encodes CDR1 SNHLY and CDR2 FYNNEI. Written as DNA, the CDR3 is TGTGCCAGCAGTGTAACGGAGGGGACGCAGTATTTT. Its protein product is CASSVTEGTQYF. Together with reference TRBV2 and TRBJ2-3, the CDR3 gives the full variable domain: EPEVTQTPSHQVTQMGQEVILRCVPISNHLYFYWYRQILGQKVEFLVSFYNNEISEKSEIFDDQFSVERPDGSNFTLKIRSTKLEDSAMYFCASSVTEGTQYFGPGTRLTVL.

To note about this clone: Other DNA sequences in the sample encode the same CDR3. This CDR3 is CASSRQGASQPQHF. DNA for the CDR3: TGTGCCAGCAGTCGACAGGGGGCTAGTCAGCCCCAGCATTTT. V is TRBV5-8 and J is TRBJ1-5; 10 bases line up with TRBD1. Germline V lookup: CDR1 SGHTS, CDR2 YDEGEE. The CDR3 extends over 14 amino acids. J was trimmed by 6 bases and V by 5 bases; bases with no gene match: 5.